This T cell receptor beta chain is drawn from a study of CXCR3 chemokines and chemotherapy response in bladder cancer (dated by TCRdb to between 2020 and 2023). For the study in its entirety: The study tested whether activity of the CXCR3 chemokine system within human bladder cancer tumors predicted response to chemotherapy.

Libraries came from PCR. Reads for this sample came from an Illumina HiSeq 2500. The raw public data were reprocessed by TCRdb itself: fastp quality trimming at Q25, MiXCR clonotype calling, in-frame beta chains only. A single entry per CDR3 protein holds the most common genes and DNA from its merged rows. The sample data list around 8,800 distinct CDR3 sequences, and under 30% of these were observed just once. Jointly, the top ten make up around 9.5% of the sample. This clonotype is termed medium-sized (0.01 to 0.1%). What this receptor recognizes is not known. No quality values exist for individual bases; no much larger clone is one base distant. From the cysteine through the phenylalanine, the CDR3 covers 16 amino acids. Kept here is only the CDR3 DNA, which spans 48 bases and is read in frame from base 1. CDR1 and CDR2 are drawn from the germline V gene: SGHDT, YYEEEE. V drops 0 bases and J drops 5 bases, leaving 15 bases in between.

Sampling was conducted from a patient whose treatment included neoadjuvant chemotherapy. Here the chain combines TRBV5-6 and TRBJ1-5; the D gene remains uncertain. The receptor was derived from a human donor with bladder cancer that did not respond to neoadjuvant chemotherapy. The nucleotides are TGTGCCAGCAGCTTGGGCCAAAACACCCTATATCAGCCCCAGCATTTT. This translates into CASSLGQNTLYQPQHF. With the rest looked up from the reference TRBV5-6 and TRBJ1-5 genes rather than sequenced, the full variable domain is DAGVTQSPTHLIKTRGQQVTLRCSPKSGHDTVSWYQQALGQGPQFIFQYYEEEERQRGNFPDRFSGHQFPNYSSELNVNALLLGDSALYLCASSLGQNTLYQPQHFGDGTRLSIL.